Shown below are 27 T cell receptor beta chains from a single sample sequenced in a study of blood T cell repertoires in COVID-19. Clones were sequenced by immunoSEQ multiplex PCR, and TCRdb holds only the in-frame ones, with some missing. The sample yields a few hundred thousand clones, around 85% seen once. Sequencing was carried out using PBMCs or T cells enriched from blood (not recorded which). The receptors stem from a woman aged 30 to 39 who had recovered from COVID-19.

This chain joins TRBV2 and TRBJ2-7; 8 bases agree with TRBD1. V trimming: 6 bases; J trimming: 0 bases; junction bases outside the gene matches: 4. Germline V lookup: CDR1 SNHLY, CDR2 FYNNEI. This CDR3 spans 14 amino acids. CDR3 protein: CASRGQVSSYEQYF. The CDR3 nucleotides are TGTGCCAGCAGGGGACAGGTTAGCTCCTACGAGCAGTACTTC.

V is TRBV7-7 and J is TRBJ2-7; D may be TRBD1 (5 bases). This CDR3 spans 14 amino acids. The germline CDR1 and CDR2 sequences are SSHAT and FNYEAQ (reference sequence). The V end was cut by 4 bases, the J end by 3 bases, with 13 bases between. CDR3 nucleotides: TGTGCCAGCAGCTCAAAAAAAACAGGCTACGAGCAGTACTTC. This gives the protein CASSSKKTGYEQYF.

This clone occurred many times. The V call is TRBV6-4, the J call TRBJ2-3; 13 nucleotides line up with TRBD2. The CDR3 is 16 residues long. V dropped 6 bases and J dropped 3; count of bases not matched to a gene: 6. Germline CDR1 reads MRHNA; CDR2 reads SNTAGT. The CDR3 reads CASSPTSGGATDTQYF. The CDR3 DNA reads as TGTGCCAGCAGCCCCACTAGCGGGGGGGCGACAGATACGCAGTATTTT.

V usage is TRBV2 and J usage is TRBJ2-1, with TRBD2 as a possible D gene (6 bases). The germline V and J ends were trimmed by 4 bases and 4 bases, with 11 bases remaining between them. This CDR3 comprises 14 residues. Germline values: CDR1 SNHLY, CDR2 FYNNEI. Here the CDR3 DNA reads TGTGCCAGCAGTGGGGAGCGGGCGTACAATGAGCAGTTCTTC. This encodes CASSGERAYNEQFF.

The gene calls are TRBV12-3 or TRBV12-4 and TRBJ1-1; D is uncertain. The CDR3 consists of 13 residues. Deletions cut 4 bases from V and 1 base from J, with 7 bases between. CDR3 nucleotide sequence: TGTGCCAGCAGTTCATCTACGAACACTGAAGCTTTCTTT. As protein: CASSSSTNTEAFF.

A few counts support this clone. This chain joins TRBV5-1 and TRBJ2-1; 10 nucleotides line up with TRBD2. The V and J ends lost 8 bases and 1 base, in that order; junction bases with no gene match: 6. From germline, CDR1 is SGHRS and CDR2 YFSETQ. The CDR3 is 15 amino acids. CDR3 nucleotides: TGCGCCAGTTCCTCTAGCGGGAGTTCCTACAATGAGCAGTTCTTC. Its translation: CASSSSGSSYNEQFF.

This clone was picked up one time. The chain combines TRBV13 with TRBJ1-5, with 7 bases lining up with TRBD1. Trimming removed 2 bases from V and 4 bases from J; junction bases left unmatched: 5. Germline assignment: CDR1 PRHDT and CDR2 FYEKMQ (reference sequence). CDR3 length equals 15 residues. The CDR3, as DNA: TGTGCCAGCAGCTTATCGGGACAGCGGAATCAGCCCCAGCATTTT. Translated, it gives CASSLSGQRNQPQHF.

This clone was counted a few times. The chain joins TRBV19 to TRBJ1-4; a weak D match, TRBD1 (5 bases). Germline CDR1 LNHDA, CDR2 SQIVND (reference sequence). CDR3 length: 16 amino acids. Trimming took 4 bases from V and 8 from J, leaving 20 bases between them. As DNA, the CDR3 is TGTGCCAGTAGTAGCTCCTTCGGGGGGATACGGGAAAAACTGTTTTTT. Translating gives CASSSSFGGIREKLFF.

This clone was seen a few times. This chain uses TRBV2 with TRBJ1-5; possibly TRBD1 for D (5 bases). Deletions cut 1 base from V and 3 bases from J, with 7 bases between. CDR1 SNHLY and CDR2 FYNNEI come from the germline V gene. The CDR3 sequence is 14 residues long. The CDR3 sequence is CASSEETVNQPQHF. DNA of the CDR3: TGTGCCAGCAGTGAAGAGACAGTCAATCAGCCCCAGCATTTT.

The rearrangement links TRBV19 to TRBJ2-1; D may be TRBD1 (6 bases). From germline, CDR1 is LNHDA and CDR2 SQIVND (reference sequence). The V gene lost 6 bases and the J gene lost 9 bases, with 12 bases spanning the gap. The CDR3 is 12 amino acids. CDR3 loop: CASRDSRGEQFF. The CDR3 coding sequence is TGTGCCAGTAGAGACTCCAGGGGTGAGCAGTTCTTC.

V and J are TRBV29-1 and TRBJ2-2; TRBD1 is a possible D gene (6 bases). This CDR3 contains 15 residues. Germline CDR1 SQVTM, CDR2 ANQGSEA. Trimming removed 4 bases from V and 1 base from J, with 13 bases in between. The CDR3 reads CSVVGPGQNTGELFF. CDR3 sequence (DNA): TGCAGCGTTGTGGGCCCGGGACAGAACACCGGGGAGCTGTTTTTT.

The V call is TRBV6-5, the J call TRBJ1-4; D unclear. Between the trimmed V and J ends, which lost 3 bases and 7 bases, there was a span of 12 bases. The CDR3 extends over 14 amino acids. The germline V gene encodes CDR1 MNHEY and CDR2 SVGAGI. CDR3 region: CASSYGRYGEKLFF. As DNA, the CDR3 is TGTGCCAGCAGTTATGGGAGGTACGGTGAAAAACTGTTTTTT.

The chain has TRBV5-1 and TRBJ2-7; tentative D call: TRBD2 (5 bases). CDR1 and CDR2 (germline): SGHRS, YFSETQ. The V end was cut by 0 bases, the J end by 2 bases, with 9 bases between. The CDR3 has 14 amino acids. The CDR3 reads CASSLVGDAYEQYF. CDR3 DNA sequence: TGCGCCAGCAGCTTGGTCGGGGATGCCTACGAGCAGTACTTC.

A single count supports this clone. The chain couples TRBV3-1 (or the pseudogene TRBV3-2) to TRBJ1-2; D ambiguous. Germline V lookup: CDR1 LGHDT, CDR2 YNNKEL (reference sequence). Between the trimmed V and J ends, which lost 1 base and 4 bases, there was a span of 4 bases. The CDR3 has 12 amino acids. CDR3 sequence: CASSQGVYGYTF. The CDR3 nucleotides are TGTGCCAGCAGCCAAGGAGTCTATGGCTACACCTTC.

This clone was counted only a few times. The chain has TRBV30 and TRBJ1-6; possibly TRBD1 for D (5 bases). The CDR3 consists of 14 residues. The germline V and J ends were trimmed by 3 bases and 6 bases, with 12 bases remaining between them. Germline CDR1 GTSNPN, CDR2 SVGIG (reference sequence). The chain's CDR3 is CAWRRDLANSPLHF. The CDR3 coding sequence is TGTGCCTGGAGAAGGGACTTGGCTAATTCACCCCTCCACTTT.

The CDR3 protein is CATARSQGRNTIYF. The DNA of the CDR3 is TGTGCCACCGCACGATCACAGGGTAGGAACACCATATATTTT. The chain links TRBV6-5 to TRBJ1-3; D perhaps matches TRBD1 (6 bases). Germline V gene data show CDR1 as MNHEY and CDR2 as SVGAGI. V lost 10 bases to trimming and J lost 7 bases, with 20 bases between them. This CDR3 has 14 residues.

This sequence joins TRBV14 and TRBJ1-1; tentatively, D is TRBD1 (5 bases). CDR1 and CDR2 (germline): SGHDN, FVKESK. CDR3 length equals 17 residues. V lost 1 base and J lost 4, with 19 bases in between. This chain's CDR3 is CASSQVGLDGGFTEAFF. In DNA, the CDR3 is TGTGCCAGCAGCCAAGTGGGACTGGACGGTGGATTCACTGAAGCTTTCTTT.

The chain links TRBV28 to TRBJ2-1; 8 bases agree with TRBD2. CDR1 MDHEN and CDR2 SYDVKM come from the germline V gene. The trim removed 1 base at V and 10 bases at J, leaving 12 bases unmatched. The CDR3 consists of 16 residues. The CDR3 region has the DNA TGTGCCAGCAGTTTATATGCCCAGCGGGGGCCCACCGAGCAGTTCTTC. Its protein is CASSLYAQRGPTEQFF. The full variable domain, completed using reference TRBV28 and TRBJ2-1, is DVKVTQSSRYLVKRTGEKVFLECVQDMDHENMFWYRQDPGLGLRLIYFSYDVKMKEKGDIPEGYSVSREKKERFSLILESASTNQTSMYLCASSLYAQRGPTEQFFGPGTRLTVL.

The rearrangement joins TRBV11-2 to TRBJ2-1, with a tentative D call TRBD2 (6 bases). The CDR3 runs to 15 residues. Trimming cost V 5 bases and J 3 bases, with 14 bases left between them. The germline V gene has CDR1 SGHAT and CDR2 FQNNGV. The CDR3 protein is CASSIQSTSYNEQFF. CDR3 sequence (DNA): TGTGCCAGCAGCATACAATCGACTAGCTACAATGAGCAGTTCTTC. Filled out from reference TRBV11-2 and TRBJ2-1, the complete variable domain reads EAGVAQSPRYKIIEKRQSVAFWCNPISGHATLYWYQQILGQGPKLLIQFQNNGVVDDSQLPKDRFSAERLKGVDSTLKIQPAKLEDSAVYLCASSIQSTSYNEQFFGPGTRLTVL.

The chain employs TRBV19 and TRBJ2-7; D is possibly TRBD1 (6 bases). Germline-derived CDR1 and CDR2 are LNHDA and SQIVND (reference sequence). The CDR3 runs to 12 residues. V lost 5 bases, J lost 5 bases, and 10 bases lay in between. The CDR3, as DNA: TGTGCCAGTAGTGTACAGGGCCACGAGCAGTACTTC. It codes for CASSVQGHEQYF.

This clone has a handful of counts. V usage is TRBV15 and J usage is TRBJ2-7, with D perhaps matching TRBD2 (5 bases). The V end was cut by 0 bases, the J end by 2 bases, with 8 bases between. Germline CDR1 reads LNHNV; CDR2 reads YYDKDF (reference sequence). There are 14 residues in the CDR3. The CDR3 loop is CATSRDGGAYEQYF. DNA for the CDR3: TGTGCCACCAGCAGAGATGGAGGAGCCTACGAGCAGTACTTC.

The chain links TRBV19 to TRBJ1-1; TRBD1 is a possible D gene (6 bases). Germline lookup yields CDR1 LNHDA and CDR2 SQIVND (reference sequence). The CDR3 consists of 14 residues. V lost 7 bases, J lost 1 base, and 13 bases lay in between. Here the CDR3 DNA reads TGTGCCAGTAAATTTGGGGGCAGGAACACTGAAGCTTTCTTT. This encodes CASKFGGRNTEAFF. The complete variable domain, with remaining parts taken from reference TRBV19 and TRBJ1-1, reads DGGITQSPKYLFRKEGQNVTLSCEQNLNHDAMYWYRQDPGQGLRLIYYSQIVNDFQKGDIAEGYSVSREKKESFPLTVTSAQKNPTAFYLCASKFGGRNTEAFFGQGTRLTVV.

The rearrangement uses TRBV19 and TRBJ2-7, with D uncertain. The length of the CDR3 is 14 residues. V shed 0 bases and J shed 2 bases, with 8 bases lying between them. The germline CDR1 and CDR2 sequences are LNHDA and SQIVND (reference sequence). The CDR3 region is CASSIESPPYEQYF. In nucleotides, the CDR3 is TGTGCCAGTAGTATAGAATCTCCTCCCTACGAGCAGTACTTC.

This chain uses TRBV19 with TRBJ2-1, with 8 bases identical to TRBD1. The CDR3 totals 14 residues. Losses at the gene ends were 6 bases for V and 2 bases for J; bases not matched to a gene: 3. The germline CDR1 and CDR2 sequences are LNHDA and SQIVND (reference sequence). CDR3 nucleotides: TGTGCCAGTAGAACGACAGGGGCCTACAATGAGCAGTTCTTC. Encoded protein: CASRTTGAYNEQFF.

The V and J genes are TRBV5-1 and TRBJ1-1, with unresolved D. The CDR3 has 12 residues. Germline values: CDR1 SGHRS, CDR2 YFSETQ. The ends were cut back, 1 base at V and 8 bases at J, with 9 bases in the middle. The CDR3 DNA is TGCGCCAGCAGCTTGAGATCGGAGGAAGCTTTCTTT. As protein: CASSLRSEEAFF.

This clone was detected only once. The CDR3, as DNA: TGTGCCACCAGTACGACAACCCAGACCGAATATGGCTACACCTTC. It encodes CATSTTTQTEYGYTF. The chain employs TRBV24-1 and TRBJ1-2; D uncertain. With 6 bases removed from V and 5 bases from J, the gap between germline ends came to 18 bases. This CDR3 is 15 amino acids long. CDR1 is KGHDR and CDR2 is SFDVKD in the germline V gene.

This chain joins TRBV6-5 and TRBJ2-5; no reliable D call. The CDR3 consists of 15 residues. The germline gives CDR1 MNHEY, CDR2 SVGAGI. V dropped 8 bases and J dropped 4 bases, with 20 bases sitting between them. CDR3 coding DNA: TGTGCCAGCTCTCTACGCCCACCCGGTGGAGAGACCCAGTACTTC. Protein: CASSLRPPGGETQYF.